A selection of T cell receptor beta chains follows, all from one sample in a study of T cells expressing NK-cell markers. TCRdb re-called the 5' RACE reads, yielding one record per CDR3 amino acid sequence without DNA. The listing records roughly 280,000 distinct CDR3 sequences. The sample comprised blood T cells: a sorted CD56 or NKG2C T cell subset, CD4+ or CD8+ T cells, or bulk PBMC T cells (not recorded which). Source of these receptors: a man aged 18 to 35 in good health. Both conserved end residues are part of each CDR3.

>TRBJ1-3|TRBV15
CATSRGQGAGNTIYF
>TRBJ1-1|TRBV3-1
CASRYRQGPEAFF
>TRBJ2-5|TRBV5-1
CASSLSGEWETQYF
>TRBJ1-1|TRBV6-1
CASRHSMNTEAFF
>TRBJ2-7|TRBV20-1
CSARDSLDEQYF
>TRBJ2-7|TRBV9
CASSEDRAGKQYF
>TRBJ2-7|TRBV28
CASSYRRGSYEQYF
>TRBJ2-4|TRBV6-6
CASGRDSKNIQYF
>TRBJ2-5|TRBV29-1
CSVDIAVQETQYF
>TRBJ1-3|TRBV19
CASSIDINRGGNTIYF
>TRBJ2-5|TRBV4-3
CASSQNRDGETQYF
>TRBJ2-2|TRBV3-1
CASSPGQGARELFF
>TRBJ1-1|TRBV7-2
CASSGRTGLNTEAFF
>TRBJ2-1|TRBV7-2
CASSPLRINEQFF
>TRBJ2-1|TRBV24-1
CATSGSGTKQFF
>TRBJ2-3|TRBV10-3
CAISESNGRTDTQYF